The clone carrying this T cell receptor beta chain was observed once. Antigen: not known. Some clones are missing from TCRdb's copy, which holds only in-frame ones; the method was immunoSEQ multiplex PCR. The sample shows approximately 46,000 clones, more than 75% of them seen only once. The sample is drawn from a study of radiotherapy plus CTLA-4 blockade in lung cancer. Study-wide findings and caveats: Blood-borne expansion of tumor-derived TCR clones followed radiotherapy plus ipilimumab.

The sample consisted of peripheral blood, taken from a patient treated with radiotherapy plus ipilimumab. The source is a human donor with non-small cell lung cancer whose response to radiotherapy plus ipilimumab could not be evaluated.

In nucleotides, the CDR3 is TGCGCCAGCAGCGGGGGCGATCGGGGAAGCTCCTACAATGAGCAGTTCTTC. This translates into CASSGGDRGSSYNEQFF. This chain joins TRBV5-1 and TRBJ2-1; the D gene is possibly TRBD1 (6 bases). The CDR3 sequence is 17 residues long. Trimming removed 4 bases at V and 0 bases at J, with 17 bases between. Germline V CDR1 and CDR2: SGHRS, YFSETQ.